Listed here are 31 T cell receptor beta chains from one sample, sequenced in a study of neurological immune-mediated disorders (dated 2019 in TCRdb). The library was built by means of 5' RACE. This sample was sequenced with an Illumina HiSeq 2500. TCRdb reran the public reads through fastp at Q25 and MiXCR, keeping productive beta chains. Every distinct CDR3 protein forms one entry, paired with its most common genes and DNA. This sample is represented by about 66,000 distinct CDR3 sequences; 3% to 5% of them were singletons. The ten largest clones take up 1% to 1.5% of the sample. Sequenced: PBMCs. The source is a man between 25 and 39 years old with multiple sclerosis.

This clonotype was seen ten or more times. The CDR3, as DNA: TGCGCCAGCAGCGCCTCTAGCGGGGAGGCCTACGAGCAGTACTTC. It encodes CASSASSGEAYEQYF. This chain joins TRBV5-1 and TRBJ2-7; TRBD2 matches at 9 bases. This CDR3 spans 15 amino acids. The germline V gene encodes CDR1 SGHRS and CDR2 YFSETQ. V shed 4 bases and J 2 bases; nucleotides not matched to a gene: 7.

This clonotype occurred many times. The chain carries TRBV5-6 and TRBJ2-1; possibly TRBD1 for D (6 bases). This CDR3 has 14 amino acids. V lost 0 bases to trimming and J lost 6 bases, with 10 bases between them. Germline V CDR1 and CDR2: SGHDT, YYEEEE. The CDR3 region has the DNA TGTGCCAGCAGCTTGGCCGACAGGTCCAATGAGCAGTTCTTC. Residues: CASSLADRSNEQFF.

This clonotype was recorded many times. J is TRBJ2-3 and V is TRBV18; TRBD2 matches 7 bases. The CDR3 runs 13 residues. J gave up 3 bases and V 5 bases, and 2 bases lay outside the gene matches. Germline CDR1 KGHSH, CDR2 LQKENI. The CDR3 reads CASSRLATDTQYF. CDR3 DNA sequence: TGTGCCAGCTCAAGACTAGCTACAGATACGCAGTATTTT.

The sample holds many counts of this clonotype. The chain employs TRBV7-2 and TRBJ2-3; 8 bases fit TRBD2. The J segment lost 8 bases and the V segment lost 1 base, leaving 11 bases of the junction unmatched. The CDR3 runs 16 residues. Germline V CDR1 and CDR2: SGHTA, FQGNSA. The DNA for the CDR3 is TGTGCCAGCAGCTTAGAACGGACTAGCAGAAGGGCTACGCAGTATTTT. Amino acid sequence: CASSLERTSRRATQYF.

This clonotype appeared many times. This chain joins TRBV4-1 and TRBJ2-3, with 9 bases aligning to TRBD1. V was clipped by 6 bases and J by 4 bases; unmatched bases: 11. This CDR3 contains 16 residues. CDR1 and CDR2 (germline): MGHRA, YSYEKL. The CDR3 region has the DNA TGCGCCAGCAGTCGCCCCGGGACAGGGAACCCAGATACGCAGTATTTT. Protein sequence: CASSRPGTGNPDTQYF.

This clonotype has ten or more counts. CDR3 sequence (DNA): TGTGCCACCAGCCAACTGACAGGGCGAAAAGAGACCCAGTACTTC. This codes for CATSQLTGRKETQYF. The rearrangement links TRBV15 to TRBJ2-5, with TRBD1 matching 7 bases. With 5 bases clipped from V and 3 bases from J, the junction kept 9 bases outside the gene matches. The CDR3 runs to 15 residues. Germline CDR1 LNHNV, CDR2 YYDKDF (reference sequence).

This clonotype appeared many times. The gene calls are TRBV10-3 and TRBJ1-1; D gene ambiguous. The germline V gene has CDR1 ENHRY and CDR2 SYGVKD. V lost 2 bases and J 5 bases, leaving 9 bases between the germline ends. The CDR3 contains 13 residues. The CDR3 sequence is CAISEVIQTEAFF. CDR3 sequence (DNA): TGTGCCATCAGTGAGGTGATACAAACTGAAGCTTTCTTT.

Many counts were recorded for this clonotype. J is TRBJ2-1 and V is TRBV4-1; D is ambiguous. This CDR3 has 15 amino acids. The germline V gene encodes CDR1 MGHRA and CDR2 YSYEKL. The V gene lost 1 base and the J gene lost 4 bases, with 11 bases spanning the gap. The CDR3 spells CASSQVPEFYNEQFF. DNA of the CDR3: TGCGCCAGCAGCCAAGTTCCTGAATTTTACAATGAGCAGTTCTTC.

The table lists this clonotype with many counts. The CDR3, as DNA: TGTGCCATCAGTGAGTCATACGGCCTCGGAAGGGCCCTCCACTTT. Residues: CAISESYGLGRALHF. The genes are TRBV10-3 and TRBJ1-6, with D unresolved. Germline V lookup: CDR1 ENHRY, CDR2 SYGVKD. Between the trimmed V and J ends, which lost 0 bases and 14 bases, there was a span of 17 bases. The CDR3 is 15 residues long.

This clonotype was seen many times. The CDR3 DNA is TGTGCCAGCAGCTTAGACGTGGCCGGCGGGGAGCTGTTTTTT. Translated, it gives CASSLDVAGGELFF. The chain joins TRBV7-7 to TRBJ2-2; D uncertain. From germline, CDR1 is SSHAT and CDR2 FNYEAQ (reference sequence). The V end was cut by 1 base, the J end by 7 bases, with 10 bases between. This CDR3 has 14 amino acids.

This clonotype was found many times. The chain joins TRBV5-5 to TRBJ2-5; D may be TRBD1 (5 bases). The CDR3 totals 13 residues. Germline-derived CDR1 and CDR2 are SGHKS and YYEKEE (reference sequence). Trimming took 2 bases from V and 3 from J, leaving 8 bases between them. In nucleotides, the CDR3 is TGTGCCAGCAGCTTACCAGGGAAAGAGACCCAGTACTTC. It translates to CASSLPGKETQYF.

The sample holds many counts of this clonotype. The chain is built from TRBV6-1 and TRBJ2-2; 11 bases align to TRBD1. This CDR3 is built from 16 residues. J was trimmed by 5 bases and V by 8 bases; bases with no gene match: 10. The germline gives CDR1 MNHNS, CDR2 SASEGT. As DNA, the CDR3 is TGTGCCAGCCGAAGGGACAGGGGGGCGATAACCGGGGAGCTGTTTTTT. It translates to CASRRDRGAITGELFF.

This clonotype was recorded at least ten times. The chain uses TRBV20-1 and TRBJ2-7, with unresolved D. The V end was cut by 5 bases, the J end by 0 bases, with 17 bases between. CDR3 length equals 15 residues. Germline CDR1 is DFQATT and CDR2 is SNEGSKA (reference sequence). CDR3 protein: CSAHPTIGISYEQYF. The CDR3 DNA sequence: TGCAGTGCTCATCCTACTATTGGAATCTCCTACGAGCAGTACTTC.

This clonotype was counted ten times or more. The chain uses TRBV9 and TRBJ2-1, with TRBD2 identical over 8 bases. CDR3 size: 15 residues. The junction had 11 bases not matched to a gene; V was cut back by 7 bases and J by 5 bases. Germline V gene sequence: CDR1 SGDLS, CDR2 YYNGEE. This CDR3 is CASSDDPGLDNEQFF. CDR3 coding DNA: TGTGCCAGCTCCGACGACCCGGGACTAGACAATGAGCAGTTCTTC.

This clonotype was found many times. The J gene is TRBJ2-3, the V gene TRBV20-1, with 11 positions matching TRBD2. V was clipped by 6 bases and J by 1 base; unmatched bases: 3. Germline assignment: CDR1 DFQATT and CDR2 SNEGSKA (reference sequence). This CDR3 contains 14 residues. The DNA of the CDR3 is TGCAGTGCCATAGCGGGGGGGCGCACAGATACGCAGTATTTT. This gives the protein CSAIAGGRTDTQYF.

This clonotype was seen repeatedly, ten times or more. This chain connects TRBV12-3 or TRBV12-4 to TRBJ2-7, with 8 bases that match TRBD1. There are 12 residues in the CDR3. V trimming: 7 bases; J trimming: 2 bases; junction bases outside the gene matches: 1. The CDR3 spells CASMGQAYEQYF. CDR3 coding DNA: TGTGCCAGCATGGGACAGGCCTACGAGCAGTACTTC.

This clonotype has more than one count but fewer than ten. The chain combines TRBV20-1 with TRBJ1-2; the match to TRBD1 covers 8 bases. Per the germline V gene, CDR1 is DFQATT and CDR2 is SNEGSKA (reference sequence). The CDR3 consists of 13 residues. Trimming cost V 3 bases and J 4 bases; bases outside gene matches: 4. This CDR3 is CSASPGGSYGYTF. CDR3 sequence (DNA): TGCAGTGCTAGCCCAGGGGGCTCCTATGGCTACACCTTC.

This clonotype came up many times. The chain combines TRBV5-5 with TRBJ2-1; D call uncertain. Germline V gives CDR1 SGHKS, CDR2 YYEKEE (reference sequence). The CDR3 is 12 residues long. Trimming removed 4 bases from V and 10 bases from J, with 12 bases in between. This CDR3 is CASSAYYDEQFF. The CDR3 nucleotides read TGTGCCAGCAGCGCCTACTACGACGAGCAGTTCTTC.

This clonotype came up many times. This chain connects TRBV20-1 to TRBJ2-1; D remains unclear. The length of the CDR3 is 11 residues. Germline CDR1 DFQATT, CDR2 SNEGSKA (reference sequence). V lost 7 bases, J lost 3 bases, and 7 bases lay in between. In DNA form, the CDR3 reads TGCAGTGTTAGGGTCTACAATGAGCAGTTCTTC. Encoded protein: CSVRVYNEQFF.

This clonotype was counted ten times or more. The rearrangement joins TRBV20-1 to TRBJ1-1; 9 bases are a match to TRBD1. The CDR3 sequence is 15 residues long. V shed 0 bases and J 1 base; nucleotides not matched to a gene: 3. CDR1 is DFQATT and CDR2 is SNEGSKA in the germline V gene (reference sequence). The CDR3 loop is CSARDLTGGNTEAFF. The CDR3 DNA sequence: TGCAGTGCTAGAGATCTGACAGGGGGGAACACTGAAGCTTTCTTT.

This clonotype was observed at least ten times. This chain connects TRBV3-1 to TRBJ2-1, with TRBD1 identical over 8 bases. The germline V gene encodes CDR1 LGHDT and CDR2 YNNKEL (reference sequence). The CDR3 loop spans 17 amino acids. The trim removed 0 bases at V and 6 bases at J, leaving 10 bases unmatched. The CDR3 coding sequence is TGTGCCAGCAGCCAAGATGGTCTGAGACAGGGGTTCAATGAGCAGTTCTTC. Translating it yields CASSQDGLRQGFNEQFF.

This clonotype has a count of ten or more. The chain has TRBV20-1 and TRBJ2-4; possible D gene TRBD2, 6 bases. This CDR3 contains 17 residues. V gave up 1 base and J gave up 8 bases, with 24 bases separating them. Germline V gene data show CDR1 as DFQATT and CDR2 as SNEGSKA (reference sequence). CDR3 coding DNA: TGCAGTGCTAGAGTCGGAGTGGCCGGGACTGGGGCTGACATTCAGTACTTC. It codes for CSARVGVAGTGADIQYF.

The table lists this clonotype with many counts. V gene TRBV12-3 or TRBV12-4 combines with J gene TRBJ1-1, with D uncertain. The CDR3 covers 13 residues. V was cut by 10 bases and J by 2 bases, with 14 bases left in between. The CDR3 DNA reads as TGTGCCATCGACGAGTGGGGAAACACTGAAGCTTTCTTT. Translation gives CAIDEWGNTEAFF.

This clonotype was recorded a few times. This chain uses TRBV12-3 or TRBV12-4 with TRBJ2-7; D is ambiguous. The germline V and J ends were trimmed by 5 bases and 7 bases, with 12 bases remaining between them. The CDR3 is 12 amino acids. CDR3 nucleotide sequence: TGTGCCAGCAGTCCAGGCTCTAGGGAGCAGTACTTC. It encodes CASSPGSREQYF.

The chain employs TRBV5-1 and TRBJ1-5, with a tentative D call TRBD2 (5 bases). With the DNA end fitting TRBJ2-3 better, the J assignment may be wrong. Germline V CDR1 and CDR2: SGHRS, YFSETQ. CDR3 length: 17 amino acids. CDR3 bases: TGCGCCAGCAGCTTGGCCCCCAGTGGGGAGAGAAGTTGGCCCCAGTATTTT. It translates to CASSLAPSGERSWPQYF.

The table lists this clonotype with many counts. V is TRBV24-1 and J is TRBJ2-3; weak D call: TRBD2 (5 bases). The V gene's germline CDR1 is KGHDR and CDR2 SFDVKD. The CDR3 runs 13 residues. Trimming removed 7 bases at V and 5 bases at J, with 12 bases between. CDR3 amino acids: CATSAAGIDTQYF. CDR3 nucleotides: TGTGCCACCAGCGCGGCCGGGATAGATACGCAGTATTTT.

This clonotype was seen many times. The chain combines TRBV11-2 with TRBJ2-1; D gene ambiguous. V was clipped by 2 bases and J by 4 bases, with 15 bases between them. The CDR3 has 16 residues. Germline-derived CDR1 and CDR2 are SGHAT and FQNNGV. The CDR3 nucleotides read TGTGCCAGCAGCTTACTGTTAACTCCAGCGTACAATGAGCAGTTCTTC. Translating gives CASSLLLTPAYNEQFF.

In its sample, this clonotype was seen many times. The J gene is TRBJ1-2, the V gene TRBV20-1; tentative D call: TRBD1 (5 bases). Trimming stripped 5 bases from V and 3 bases from J, with 13 bases between. This CDR3 spans 13 amino acids. Per the germline V gene, CDR1 is DFQATT and CDR2 is SNEGSKA (reference sequence). The CDR3: CSALRGLDYGYTF. The CDR3 DNA sequence: TGCAGTGCTTTGCGGGGGTTGGACTATGGCTACACCTTC.

This clonotype was recorded many times. The chain combines TRBV9 with TRBJ2-1; TRBD2 matches 8 bases. This CDR3 has 15 amino acids. Germline CDR1 and CDR2: SGDLS and YYNGEE. With V trimmed by 3 bases and J by 4 bases, 6 bases remained unmatched. The CDR3 here is CASSAGGGTYNEQFF. CDR3 nucleotide sequence: TGTGCCAGCAGCGCTGGCGGGGGGACTTACAATGAGCAGTTCTTC.

The table lists this clonotype with many counts. V and J are TRBV5-5 and TRBJ2-1, with D perhaps TRBD1 or TRBD2 (6 bases each). Trimming removed 4 bases at V and 6 bases at J, with 29 bases between. Per the germline V gene, CDR1 is SGHKS and CDR2 is YYEKEE (reference sequence). This CDR3 is built from 19 residues. In nucleotides, the CDR3 is TGTGCCAGCAGCGCCTGGGTCGCCGGGGGCCTAGGTGTAGGCAATGAGCAGTTCTTC. Translation: CASSAWVAGGLGVGNEQFF.

Many counts were recorded for this clonotype. The chain is built from TRBV5-1 and TRBJ1-2; D is possibly TRBD1 (6 bases). With 5 bases removed from V and 5 bases from J, the gap between germline ends came to 10 bases. This CDR3 comprises 12 residues. CDR1 SGHRS and CDR2 YFSETQ come from the germline V gene. CDR3 amino acids: CASSWGAYGYTF. The CDR3 DNA is TGCGCCAGCAGTTGGGGGGCGTATGGCTACACCTTC. Supplemented by reference TRBV5-1 and TRBJ1-2, the full variable domain reads KAGVTQTPRYLIKTRGQQVTLSCSPISGHRSVSWYQQTPGQGLQFLFEYFSETQRNKGNFPGRFSGRQFSNSRSEMNVSTLELGDSALYLCASSWGAYGYTFGSGTRLTVV.